This TCR beta chain was obtained from a study of Graves' ophthalmopathy and Graves' hyperthyroidism. V lost 3 bases, J lost 9 bases, and 8 bases stayed unmatched. CDR1 is SEHNR, CDR2 FQNEAQ, per germline (reference sequence). This CDR3 is 15 amino acids long. General study findings and limits: Separation of ophthalmopathy from stable hyperthyroidism was achieved by a 13-signature model, at about 91% sensitivity and around 81% specificity.

Pregnancy or lactation, uncontrolled infections and other autoimmune diseases were grounds for excluding patients. Amplification from RNA transcripts yielded the TCR beta CDR3 regions. Scientists carried out first-round RT-PCR using HTBI primers and then a second-round multiplex PCR. TCRdb re-called the multiplex PCR reads with MiXCR, one entry per CDR3 protein. The sample contains about 740,000 distinct CDR3 sequences, 40% of which appear only once. In regard to this clonotype: Antigen unknown.

The receptor's source is an adult man with Graves' ophthalmopathy. Specimen: peripheral blood. This chain uses TRBV7-9 with TRBJ1-6, with TRBD1 matching over 7 bases. The CDR3 nucleotides read TGTGCCAGCAGCTTGATGACAGGGCTCGGTTCACCCCTCCACTTT. Translated: CASSLMTGLGSPLHF.